The source of this T cell receptor (beta chain) is a study of cytomegalovirus exposure and HLA in healthy donors (dated by TCRdb to the late 2010s). Notes on the research overall: A later analysis indicated that the 95 to 150 validation repertoires were generated on the platform also employed for the 720 or so repertoires of the first cohort. The study aimed to test whether signatures of past pathogen exposure could be identified by cataloging public T cell receptors. Along with the roughly 670-subject first cohort, a separate validation cohort of 120 different subjects was used. To predict cytomegalovirus infection status, the study brought together high-throughput TCR immunosequencing, statistical association of individual TCRs with disease status, and machine learning. Results the study describes overall, beyond this receptor: In the study, about 150 TCR beta chains were listed as associated with cytomegalovirus. Most TCR sequences were observed very rarely across donors, whereas some public TCRs were present in many individuals. In a later analysis, TCRs clustered in the first cohort were found to also tend to co-occur in the 120 or so validation repertoires, with 85% to 95% of cluster scores above 0. The authors suggested that the approach could potentially be generalized to other disease states and immunological phenotypes. The validation cohort had no HLA typing available for a later analysis, so co-occurrence within that cohort was assessed over all 120 or so repertoires. In vitro tests confirmed that a few of the cytomegalovirus-associated TCR beta chains recognize cytomegalovirus antigens. The classifier was reported to diagnose cytomegalovirus status with high specificity and sensitivity in both the original cohort and the validation cohort.

The library relied on the immunoSEQ multiplex PCR assay. In the paper's pipeline: A statistical classification framework was built for diagnosing cytomegalovirus status from the catalog of TCR beta chain sequences. TCRdb took over this immuneACCESS table, retaining in-frame rearrangements with V and J assigned. Such tables are incomplete; in checked studies, under half of the missing clones stem from an unresolved V gene, and the remainder is unexplained. The V and J calls and clone size come from that table; D and trimming were worked out from the DNA. The sample table holds over 60,000 clones, of which 96% were seen once. 4.5% of the sample lies in the top ten. About this clone itself: This clone's antigen is unknown. Per-base quality was not reported, and no clone a single base away is much larger than it.

Separate from the approximately 700-subject first cohort, the validation cohort of 90 to 150 subjects was the group to which the donors belonged. V sheds 0 bases and J sheds 12 bases, leaving 9 bases between their ends. CDR1 and CDR2, per the germline V gene, are MGHRA and YSYEKL. Including cysteine and phenylalanine, the CDR3 has 12 amino acids. The read is trimmed to its CDR3 DNA, 36 bases read in frame from base 1. This chain joins TRBV4-1 to TRBJ2-1; TRBD2 could be the D gene, as 6 bases match. The sequencing sample was made of PBMCs. The TCR was taken from a woman aged 18-30 years in good health and CMV-seropositive. In nucleotides, the sequence is TGCGCCAGCAGCCAAGATTTCGGGGGGCAGTTCTTC. The resulting protein is CASSQDFGGQFF.